The 28 T cell receptor beta chains below all came from one sample that was sequenced in a study of cytomegalovirus exposure and HLA in healthy donors. The data were produced by immunoSEQ multiplex PCR, yet TCRdb's version contains in-frame clones alone and is incomplete. There are approximately 180,000 clones in the sample; around 88% occur only once, and roughly 1.5% lies in the top ten. Sequencing input: PBMCs. These receptors originate from a woman aged 18 to 35 in good health and CMV-seronegative.

The rearrangement uses TRBV5-1 and TRBJ2-2, with D possibly matching TRBD1 (6 bases). Trimming took 3 bases from V and 1 from J, leaving 10 bases between them. CDR1 and CDR2 from the germline V gene are SGHRS and YFSETQ. The CDR3 has 15 amino acids. The CDR3 protein is CASSSRDKNTGELFF. DNA of the CDR3: TGCGCCAGCAGCTCCCGGGACAAGAACACCGGGGAGCTGTTTTTT.

The rearrangement joins TRBV19 to TRBJ2-7; 10 bases are a match to TRBD2. This CDR3 contains 17 residues. V gave up 5 bases and J gave up 3 bases; unmatched junction bases: 13. CDR1 is LNHDA and CDR2 is SQIVND in the germline V gene (reference sequence). DNA for the CDR3: TGTGCCAGTAGTCTCAATCCTAGCGGGGGTAGGTTCTACGAGCAGTACTTC. Encoded protein: CASSLNPSGGRFYEQYF.

Turning to this clone: One end of the junction varies from germline; a read error may be responsible. V is TRBV4-1 and J is TRBJ1-1; D remains unclear. The CDR3 is made up of 11 amino acids. The germline V gene has CDR1 MGHRA and CDR2 YSYEKL. DNA of the CDR3: TGCGCCAGCAGCCAAACCCGGGAGCAGTCCTTT. Protein: CASSQTREQSF.

J is TRBJ1-4 and V is TRBV19, with a tentative D call TRBD1 (6 bases). Germline CDR1 and CDR2: LNHDA and SQIVND (reference sequence). Trimming removed 1 base from V and 5 bases from J, with 11 bases in between. The CDR3 runs 15 residues. CDR3 protein: CASSIVGQGNEKLFF. As DNA, the CDR3 is TGTGCCAGTAGTATAGTAGGCCAGGGGAATGAAAAACTGTTTTTT.

The CDR3 sequence: CASSKDPGGRETQYF. The DNA of the CDR3 is TGTGCCAGCAGCAAAGACCCAGGGGGCCGAGAGACCCAGTACTTC. The rearrangement links TRBV21-1 to TRBJ2-5; TRBD1 is the table's D call, not checked against the DNA. TRBV21-1 is annotated as a pseudogene. The CDR3 length is 15 residues.

The chain employs TRBV9 and TRBJ2-5; 11 nucleotides align to TRBD2. Trimming cost V 0 bases and J 2 bases; bases outside gene matches: 15. This CDR3 comprises 20 residues. Per germline, CDR1 SGDLS and CDR2 YYNGEE. The CDR3 DNA reads as TGTGCCAGCAGCGTAGGACCGGGACTAGCGGTGGGGTCGATACAAGAGACCCAGTACTTC. This translates into CASSVGPGLAVGSIQETQYF.

The CDR3 sequence: CASSQNREGYGYTF. For the CDR3, the DNA is TGCGCCAGCAGCCAAAACAGGGAGGGCTATGGCTACACCTTC. This chain uses TRBV4-1 with TRBJ1-2, with a weak D call TRBD1 (6 bases). The germline V and J ends were trimmed by 2 bases and 4 bases, with 11 bases remaining between them. Germline assignment: CDR1 MGHRA and CDR2 YSYEKL. This CDR3 is 14 amino acids long.

J is TRBJ2-6 and V is TRBV6-5; D may be TRBD2 (5 bases). Trimming removed 2 bases from V and 2 bases from J, with 7 bases in between. Germline lookup yields CDR1 MNHEY and CDR2 SVGAGI. The CDR3 extends over 15 amino acids. DNA of the CDR3: TGTGCCAGCAGTTACAACGGGGCTGGGGCCAACGTCCTGACTTTC. Protein: CASSYNGAGANVLTF.

V usage is TRBV6-1 and J usage is TRBJ2-3; 9 nucleotides line up with TRBD1. Germline CDR1 is MNHNS and CDR2 is SASEGT. Trimming took 3 bases from V and 6 from J; bases not matched to a gene: 7. The CDR3 length is 15 residues. The CDR3 DNA is TGTGCCAGCAGTGACTCGGACAGGGGTGGTGATACGCAGTATTTT. Encoded protein: CASSDSDRGGDTQYF.

This clone was seen a few times. The CDR3 nucleotides read TGTGCCAGCAGCCTCCAGGCTAACTATGGCTACACCTTC. Protein product: CASSLQANYGYTF. The J gene is TRBJ1-2, the V gene TRBV7-8; D is undetermined. Trimming removed 5 bases from V and 0 bases from J, with 7 bases in between. Looked up from germline, CDR1 is SGHVS and CDR2 is FQNEAQ. The CDR3 consists of 13 residues.

This chain uses TRBV7-3 with TRBJ1-2, with D possibly TRBD1 on 5 matching bases. Trimming took off 1 base at V and 8 bases at J, with 17 bases between the two ends. Germline CDR1 reads SGHTA; CDR2 reads FQGTGA. The CDR3 length is 15 residues. Here the CDR3 reads CASSLNPGVGEGYTF. In DNA form, the CDR3 reads TGTGCCAGCAGCTTAAATCCGGGGGTAGGTGAAGGCTACACCTTC.

The chain joins TRBV19 to TRBJ1-5; 9 bases match TRBD1. The length of the CDR3 is 16 residues. The J segment lost 1 base and the V segment lost 4 bases, leaving 5 bases of the junction unmatched. Germline loops: CDR1 LNHDA, CDR2 SQIVND (reference sequence). CDR3 DNA: TGTGCCAGTAGTACTCCCGGACAGGGGAGCAATCAGCCCCAGCATTTT. It yields the protein CASSTPGQGSNQPQHF.

This sequence joins TRBV30 and TRBJ1-2, with unresolved D. The CDR3 contains 13 residues. V was trimmed by 0 bases and J by 4 bases, leaving 9 bases between them. Germline loops: CDR1 GTSNPN, CDR2 SVGIG (reference sequence). The CDR3 loop is CAWSVTGIYGYTF. In DNA, the CDR3 is TGTGCCTGGAGTGTCACGGGGATCTATGGCTACACCTTC.

The chain carries TRBV7-6 and TRBJ1-1; 7 nucleotides agree with TRBD1. Germline CDR1 and CDR2: SGHVS and FNYEAQ. CDR3 length: 13 amino acids. J lost 7 bases, V lost 5 bases, and 7 bases had no gene match. The CDR3 protein is CASSLTGDGEAFF. The CDR3 DNA sequence: TGTGCCAGCAGCCTAACAGGGGATGGTGAAGCTTTCTTT.

This clone was observed a handful of times. The rearrangement uses TRBV6-1 and TRBJ2-7, with 7 nucleotides matching TRBD1. J gave up 3 bases and V 5 bases, and 4 bases lay outside the gene matches. This CDR3 has 13 amino acids. The germline V gene encodes CDR1 MNHNS and CDR2 SASEGT. The CDR3 region has the DNA TGTGCCAGCAGTAGGGGACAGCGCTACGAGCAGTACTTC. It encodes CASSRGQRYEQYF.

The table lists this clone with a count of one. This chain links TRBV5-4 with TRBJ1-1; D gene unclear. Germline loops: CDR1 SGHNT, CDR2 YYREEE (reference sequence). The CDR3 extends over 13 amino acids. V dropped 3 bases and J dropped 2 bases, with 8 bases sitting between them. The CDR3 DNA sequence: TGTGCCAGCAGCTCCCAGAAAAACACTGAAGCTTTCTTT. This encodes CASSSQKNTEAFF.

This chain uses TRBV5-6 with TRBJ2-5, with D uncertain. The CDR3 extends over 14 amino acids. The ends were cut back, 3 bases at V and 4 bases at J, with 13 bases in the middle. CDR1 is SGHDT and CDR2 is YYEEEE in the germline V gene. This chain's CDR3 is CASSSGPAPETQYF. The CDR3 bases are TGTGCCAGCAGCTCGGGTCCGGCGCCAGAGACCCAGTACTTC.

The chain uses TRBV7-7 and TRBJ2-1, with 9 bases matching TRBD2. Germline V CDR1 and CDR2: SSHAT, FNYEAQ (reference sequence). Germline trimming cut 6 bases from V and 2 bases from J; bases unmatched to any gene: 5. The CDR3 is 15 residues long. In nucleotides, the CDR3 is TGTGCCAGCAGTAAAAGCGGGGGGACCTACAATGAGCAGTTCTTC. Residues: CASSKSGGTYNEQFF.

The rearrangement joins TRBV7-6 to TRBJ2-1; a possible D gene is TRBD2 (5 bases). There are 16 residues in the CDR3. V gave up 2 bases and J gave up 6 bases, with 17 bases separating them. Germline V gene lookup returns CDR1 SGHVS and CDR2 FNYEAQ. For the CDR3, the DNA is TGTGCCAGCAGCTTAAGTTTAACCGCGGGTGGCAATGAGCAGTTCTTC. Its protein product is CASSLSLTAGGNEQFF.

This clone occurred a few times. V and J are TRBV5-1 and TRBJ1-2; D is perhaps TRBD1 (5 bases). This CDR3 has 12 residues. V dropped 7 bases and J dropped 4 bases, with 11 bases sitting between them. Germline V CDR1 and CDR2: SGHRS, YFSETQ. CDR3 DNA: TGCGCCAGCCACACAGGATTCTATGGCTACACCTTC. This encodes CASHTGFYGYTF.

The gene calls are TRBV7-9 and TRBJ2-7; possible D gene TRBD1, 6 bases. CDR1 and CDR2 from the germline V gene are SEHNR and FQNEAQ (reference sequence). The length of the CDR3 is 18 residues. The V end was cut by 1 base, the J end by 3 bases, with 22 bases between. The CDR3: CASSLGDVWGKGGYEQYF. In nucleotides, the CDR3 is TGTGCCAGCAGCTTAGGAGACGTTTGGGGTAAAGGGGGCTACGAGCAGTACTTC.

The V gene is TRBV15, the J gene TRBJ2-7; weak D call: TRBD1 (5 bases). CDR1 and CDR2 from the germline V gene are LNHNV and YYDKDF (reference sequence). This CDR3 spans 13 amino acids. Trimming removed 7 bases at V and 3 bases at J, with 13 bases between. The CDR3 sequence: CATTQQANYEQYF. The CDR3 nucleotides are TGTGCCACCACCCAACAGGCTAACTACGAGCAGTACTTC.

This clone was detected once. This rearrangement joins TRBV5-1 to TRBJ2-7; weak D call: TRBD2 (5 bases). Trimming cost V 0 bases and J 2 bases, with 12 bases left between them. Germline CDR1 is SGHRS and CDR2 is YFSETQ. The CDR3 covers 15 residues. The CDR3 here is CASSLVRAGPYEQYF. DNA for the CDR3: TGCGCCAGCAGCTTGGTGAGGGCAGGCCCCTACGAGCAGTACTTC.

The chain joins TRBV2 to TRBJ1-4; 7 bases are a match to TRBD1. The trim removed 5 bases at V and 8 bases at J, leaving 8 bases unmatched. Germline values: CDR1 SNHLY, CDR2 FYNNEI. The CDR3 is 14 amino acids. CDR3 coding DNA: TGTGCCAGCAGTCAGACAGGGCTAAAAGAAAAACTGTTTTTT. It encodes CASSQTGLKEKLFF.

This chain links TRBV25-1 with TRBJ1-2; 10 bases fit TRBD1. There are 17 residues in the CDR3. In germline, CDR1 is MGHDK, CDR2 SYGVNS. Unmatched junction bases numbered 9, after V lost 1 base and J lost 4 bases. CDR3 sequence: CASSEWGDRGGIYGYTF. CDR3 bases: TGTGCCAGCAGTGAATGGGGGGACAGGGGAGGAATCTATGGCTACACCTTC.

The CDR3 here is CASSFGLASYEQYF. In DNA form, the CDR3 reads TGTGCCAGCAGCTTCGGCCTAGCGTCGTACGAGCAGTACTTC. V and J are TRBV5-6 and TRBJ2-7, with a possible D match to TRBD2 (6 bases). The germline gives CDR1 SGHDT, CDR2 YYEEEE. V was clipped by 2 bases and J by 4 bases, with 13 bases between them. The length of the CDR3 is 14 residues.

This CDR3 reads CASSPTTGGDTQYF. The CDR3 bases are TGTGCCAGCAGCCCTACTACGGGAGGAGATACGCAGTATTTT. This chain uses TRBV7-3 with TRBJ2-3; 7 positions match TRBD2. The CDR3 has 14 residues. V was clipped by 5 bases and J by 5 bases; unmatched bases: 7. Germline lookup yields CDR1 SGHTA and CDR2 FQGTGA.

The V call is TRBV6-5, the J call TRBJ1-1, with no clear D. Germline CDR1 and CDR2: MNHEY and SVGAGI. With 4 bases removed from V and 0 bases from J, the gap between germline ends came to 9 bases. This CDR3 comprises 14 residues. The CDR3 nucleotides are TGTGCCAGCAGTTCCCCTCTCCTGAACACTGAAGCTTTCTTT. Residues: CASSSPLLNTEAFF.